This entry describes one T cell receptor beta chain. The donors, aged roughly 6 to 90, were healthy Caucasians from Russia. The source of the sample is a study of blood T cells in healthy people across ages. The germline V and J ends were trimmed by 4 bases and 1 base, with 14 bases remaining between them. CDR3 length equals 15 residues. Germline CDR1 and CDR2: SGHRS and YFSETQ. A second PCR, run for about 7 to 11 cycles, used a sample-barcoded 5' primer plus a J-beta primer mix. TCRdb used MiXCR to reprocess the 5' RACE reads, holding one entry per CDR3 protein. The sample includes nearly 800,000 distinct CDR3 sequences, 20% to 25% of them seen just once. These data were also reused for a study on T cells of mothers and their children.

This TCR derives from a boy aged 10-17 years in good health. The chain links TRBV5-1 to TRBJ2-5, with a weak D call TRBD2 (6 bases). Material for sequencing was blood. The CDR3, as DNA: TGCGCCAGCAGCCGGATCGGGGGTCCCCAAGAGACCCAGTACTTC. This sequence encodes CASSRIGGPQETQYF.